A selection of T cell receptor beta chains follows, all from one sample in a study of type 1 regulatory T cells. TCRdb called the reads again in MiXCR, with one record for every CDR3 protein. The sample shows 90,000 to 100,000 distinct CDR3 sequences, 31% of them seen only once. The source material was CD4+ T cells, either the whole sample or a sorted fraction (not recorded which). These receptors were taken from a human donor in good health. Each CDR3 is given with its conserved first and last residue. The order of the fields is clone size, J gene, D gene, V gene, CDR3 DNA, CDR3 protein. D genes are given only for firm matches. Clone size is not always given. Where it is, it says once, few, many or a class for expanded clones.

size: medium-sized
J: TRBJ2-5
D: -
V: TRBV15
DNA: TGTGCCACCAGCAGAGATCCTATGCGGCCCCAAGAGACCCAGTACTTC
CDR3: CATSRDPMRPQETQYF

size: -
J: TRBJ1-1
D: -
V: TRBV28
DNA: TGTGCCAGCCCAGGTGCGGGGCTCAGCACTGAAGCTTTCTTT
CDR3: CASPGAGLSTEAFF

size: few
J: TRBJ2-7
D: TRBD1
V: TRBV28
DNA: TGTGCCAGCAGTTTGGACAGGGTCAAAAACGAGCAGTACTTC
CDR3: CASSLDRVKNEQYF

size: few
J: TRBJ2-1
D: TRBD2
V: TRBV6-2/TRBV6-3
DNA: TGTGCCAGCAGTTACGGCCTAGCGGGAGTAAACGAGCAGTTCTTC
CDR3: CASSYGLAGVNEQFF

size: few
J: TRBJ2-6
D: -
V: TRBV24-1
DNA: TGTGCCACCCAACCCTCTGGGGCCAACGTCCTGACTTTC
CDR3: CATQPSGANVLTF

size: -
J: TRBJ2-7
D: TRBD2
V: TRBV7-2
DNA: TGTGCCAGCAGCTTAGGAGGGTTTCGCGGGAGTTCCTACGAGCAGTACTTC
CDR3: CASSLGGFRGSSYEQYF

size: -
J: TRBJ2-7
D: -
V: TRBV7-9
DNA: TGTGCCAGCAGTAGTAGCGGCGGGGAGCAGTACTTC
CDR3: CASSSSGGEQYF

size: few
J: TRBJ2-3
D: -
V: TRBV20-1
DNA: TGCAGTGCCCTCGGGACCAACACAGATACGCAGTATTTT
CDR3: CSALGTNTDTQYF

size: -
J: TRBJ2-1
D: TRBD2
V: TRBV12-3/TRBV12-4
DNA: TGTGCCAGCACCCTCCTAGCGGTCTACAATGGGCAGTTCTTC
CDR3: CASTLLAVYNGQFF

size: few
J: TRBJ2-5
D: TRBD2
V: TRBV5-4
DNA: TGTGCCAGCAGCGCGACTAGCGGGTACCAAGAGACCCAGTACTTC
CDR3: CASSATSGYQETQYF

size: -
J: TRBJ1-2
D: TRBD1
V: TRBV29-1
DNA: TGCAGCGGAGGGGACAGGGGGCGAGCTAACTATGGCTACACCTTC
CDR3: CSGGDRGRANYGYTF

size: -
J: TRBJ2-7
D: TRBD1
V: TRBV20-1
DNA: TGCAGTGCTAGAGATAGACGGGACAGAAGCTCCTACGAGCAGTACTTC
CDR3: CSARDRRDRSSYEQYF

size: -
J: TRBJ2-5
D: TRBD1
V: TRBV20-1
DNA: TGCAGTGCTGACAGGGGTATTAGGGAGACCCAGTACTTC
CDR3: CSADRGIRETQYF